These 22 T cell receptor beta chains were sequenced from one sample in a study of shared clonotypes between healthy human individuals. Only in-frame clones appear in the TCRdb table, and some are missing; sequencing was by immunoSEQ multiplex PCR. The sample lists some 2,400,000 clones, 90% to 96% occurring once. Sequencing was carried out using naive CD4+ T cells sorted from blood. Subset: CD45RA+ positively selected. The receptors come from a man between 18 and 29 years old in good health.

This chain uses TRBV18 with TRBJ1-4; D is unresolved. Trimming stripped 2 bases from V and 0 bases from J, with 13 bases between. This CDR3 contains 17 residues. Germline V gene sequence: CDR1 KGHSH, CDR2 LQKENI. The CDR3 DNA is TGTGCCAGCTCACCAAATGTCCAGGCCGCAACTAATGAAAAACTGTTTTTT. It is translated as CASSPNVQAATNEKLFF.

V is TRBV5-1 and J is TRBJ2-4; D is unclear. Trimming shortened V by 4 bases and J by 7 bases, and 18 bases separated the two germline ends. The CDR3 is made up of 15 amino acids. Germline V lookup: CDR1 SGHRS, CDR2 YFSETQ. CDR3 in amino acids: CASSDGSPTGNIQYF. CDR3 nucleotide sequence: TGCGCCAGCAGCGATGGATCACCCACGGGCAACATTCAGTACTTC.

V gene TRBV7-9 combines with J gene TRBJ2-7, with D tentatively TRBD2 (6 bases). CDR1 is SEHNR and CDR2 is FQNEAQ in the germline V gene (reference sequence). With 4 bases removed from V and 6 bases from J, the gap between germline ends came to 19 bases. The CDR3 spans 15 residues. The CDR3 sequence: CASSSSSGLTLEQYF. In DNA, the CDR3 is TGTGCCAGCAGCTCTAGTAGCGGATTAACCCTCGAGCAGTACTTC.

The rearrangement links TRBV11-2 to TRBJ2-1; TRBD1 might be the D (6 bases). V was shortened by 1 base and J by 16 bases, with 14 bases between the two germline ends. The CDR3 runs to 12 residues. CDR1 is SGHAT, CDR2 FQNNGV, per germline. CDR3: CASSLGDTRRFF. CDR3 nucleotides: TGTGCCAGCAGCTTAGGGGACACTCGGCGCTTCTTC.

The chain couples TRBV28 to TRBJ1-4, with TRBD1 as a possible D gene (5 bases). The germline gives CDR1 MDHEN, CDR2 SYDVKM. CDR3 length: 16 residues. Trimming cost V 3 bases and J 6 bases, with 17 bases left between them. The CDR3 DNA follows: TGTGCCAGCAGTTTTGAGGGGAAAACCCTCTATGAAAAACTGTTTTTT. Its protein product is CASSFEGKTLYEKLFF.

V usage is TRBV15 and J usage is TRBJ2-6; maybe TRBD2 (5 bases). Between the trimmed V and J ends, which lost 3 bases and 4 bases, there was a span of 19 bases. The CDR3 extends over 18 amino acids. Germline loops: CDR1 LNHNV, CDR2 YYDKDF (reference sequence). The CDR3 coding sequence is TGTGCCACCAGCAGGCGAGACTACTCTCTAGGAGGGGCCAACGTCCTGACTTTC. It yields the protein CATSRRDYSLGGANVLTF.

Remarks on this clone: Other DNA variants within this sample encode the same CDR3. The chain is built from TRBV5-1 and TRBJ1-2; TRBD1 is a possible D gene (5 bases). The CDR3 covers 14 residues. V was trimmed by 0 bases and J by 1 base, leaving 7 bases between them. Germline V gives CDR1 SGHRS, CDR2 YFSETQ. The CDR3 DNA reads as TGCGCCAGCAGCTTGGCGGGGGATAACTATGGCTACACCTTC. Its translation is CASSLAGDNYGYTF.

The chain couples TRBV5-1 to TRBJ1-5; TRBD1 agrees at 7 bases. Germline loops: CDR1 SGHRS, CDR2 YFSETQ. With V trimmed by 1 base and J by 1 base, 5 bases remained unmatched. The CDR3 spans 16 residues. The CDR3 DNA is TGCGCCAGCAGCTTGAGAGGGGGCGAGAGCAATCAGCCCCAGCATTTT. Protein sequence: CASSLRGGESNQPQHF.

This chain links TRBV19 with TRBJ1-6, with unresolved D. Trimming took off 7 bases at V and 6 bases at J, with 13 bases between the two ends. Germline V gene data show CDR1 as LNHDA and CDR2 as SQIVND (reference sequence). CDR3 length: 14 residues. CDR3 DNA sequence: TGTGCCAGTACCGACGAGCAGTTTAATTCACCCCTCCACTTT. Protein sequence: CASTDEQFNSPLHF.

The chain is built from TRBV19 and TRBJ2-2, with D tentatively TRBD1 (5 bases). Germline CDR1 reads LNHDA; CDR2 reads SQIVND (reference sequence). Trimming cost V 7 bases and J 11 bases, with 20 bases left between them. The CDR3 spans 14 residues. The CDR3 DNA reads TGTGCCAGTAAGGAGCAGGGTGGAAGTCAAGAGCTGTTTTTT. Its protein is CASKEQGGSQELFF. Variable domain in full (rest from reference TRBV19 and TRBJ2-2): DGGITQSPKYLFRKEGQNVTLSCEQNLNHDAMYWYRQDPGQGLRLIYYSQIVNDFQKGDIAEGYSVSREKKESFPLTVTSAQKNPTAFYLCASKEQGGSQELFFGEGSRLTVL.

The chain uses TRBV18 and TRBJ1-5; 9 nucleotides align to TRBD1. CDR1 is KGHSH, CDR2 LQKENI, per germline. The V segment lost 5 bases and the J segment 5 bases; nucleotides outside the gene matches: 4. The CDR3 loop spans 14 amino acids. The CDR3: CASSRQGGDQPQHF. In DNA form, the CDR3 reads TGTGCCAGCTCAAGACAGGGGGGCGATCAGCCCCAGCATTTT.

The gene calls are TRBV30 and TRBJ2-2; D not resolved. CDR3 length: 15 amino acids. V lost 0 bases and J 2 bases, leaving 10 bases between the germline ends. CDR1 is GTSNPN, CDR2 SVGIG, per germline (reference sequence). This CDR3 is CAWSVLARNTGELFF. The CDR3 DNA follows: TGTGCCTGGAGTGTATTAGCCAGAAACACCGGGGAGCTGTTTTTT.

CDR3 sequence reads: CASIPGASGNTIYF. CDR3 nucleotide sequence: TGTGCCAGCATACCAGGTGCCTCTGGAAACACCATATATTTT. The chain is built from TRBV6-1 and TRBJ1-3; D not certain. Trimming left V 7 bases short and J 0 bases short, with 10 bases between. The length of the CDR3 is 14 residues. Looked up from germline, CDR1 is MNHNS and CDR2 is SASEGT.

The rearrangement uses TRBV10-3 and TRBJ2-3; unclear D gene. Trimming shortened V by 2 bases and J by 6 bases, and 9 bases separated the two germline ends. Germline lookup yields CDR1 ENHRY and CDR2 SYGVKD. The length of the CDR3 is 13 residues. CDR3 residues: CAISEHTWDTQYF. DNA for the CDR3: TGTGCCATCAGTGAGCACACGTGGGATACGCAGTATTTT.

This chain links TRBV5-1 with TRBJ2-7, with D perhaps TRBD2 (6 bases). Trimming pared 2 bases from V and 1 base from J, leaving 22 bases between. The CDR3 loop spans 18 amino acids. Germline V gene lookup returns CDR1 SGHRS and CDR2 YFSETQ. As DNA, the CDR3 is TGCGCCAGCAGCTTACAACGGCAGGACATTAGCGGTTCCTACGAGCAGTACTTC. This encodes CASSLQRQDISGSYEQYF.

The V and J genes are TRBV5-1 and TRBJ1-5; D is ambiguous. V was shortened by 0 bases and J by 6 bases, with 16 bases between the two germline ends. The CDR3 consists of 16 residues. CDR1 and CDR2 from the germline V gene are SGHRS and YFSETQ. CDR3 sequence (DNA): TGCGCCAGCAGCTTGGGGCCAGCCTTACCAAGTCAGCCCCAGCATTTT. The encoded protein is CASSLGPALPSQPQHF.

This chain links TRBV5-8 with TRBJ1-6; the D is unclear. V was cut by 6 bases and J by 6 bases, with 22 bases left in between. This CDR3 spans 17 amino acids. CDR1 is SGHTS and CDR2 is YDEGEE in the germline V gene. The CDR3 is CASNRLDAATANSPLHF. The DNA for the CDR3 is TGTGCCAGCAACCGGTTAGATGCAGCAACCGCTAATTCACCCCTCCACTTT.

The rearrangement joins TRBV10-3 to TRBJ2-2, with TRBD1 matching over 8 bases. Germline trimming cut 10 bases from V and 0 bases from J; bases unmatched to any gene: 4. Per the germline V gene, CDR1 is ENHRY and CDR2 is SYGVKD. This CDR3 has 14 amino acids. The CDR3 loop reads CANSGGPNTGELFF. DNA of the CDR3: TGTGCCAACTCAGGGGGCCCGAACACCGGGGAGCTGTTTTTT.

The chain links TRBV6-5 to TRBJ2-7; 10 nucleotides match TRBD2. The germline V gene has CDR1 MNHEY and CDR2 SVGAGI. This CDR3 is built from 15 residues. The V segment lost 6 bases and the J segment 2 bases; nucleotides outside the gene matches: 7. CDR3 sequence reads: CASSLTSGSTYEQYF. In nucleotides, the CDR3 is TGTGCCAGCAGCTTGACTAGCGGGTCGACCTACGAGCAGTACTTC.

This chain uses TRBV5-6 with TRBJ1-1; tentative D call: TRBD1 (5 bases). V was trimmed by 3 bases and J by 7 bases, leaving 16 bases between them. Per the germline V gene, CDR1 is SGHDT and CDR2 is YYEEEE. This CDR3 spans 14 amino acids. In DNA, the CDR3 is TGTGCCAGCAGCTCTACCAGGGTCTCCCTTGAAGCTTTCTTT. Amino acids: CASSSTRVSLEAFF.

The chain employs TRBV7-9 and TRBJ2-1; 7 positions match TRBD2. Germline lookup yields CDR1 SEHNR and CDR2 FQNEAQ (reference sequence). The CDR3 length is 16 residues. Germline trimming cut 1 base from V and 0 bases from J; bases unmatched to any gene: 3. CDR3 nucleotides: TGTGCCAGCAGCTTAGGATCTAGCGGCTCCTACAATGAGCAGTTCTTC. It yields the protein CASSLGSSGSYNEQFF.

V usage is TRBV10-1 and J usage is TRBJ2-7, with D possibly being TRBD1 or TRBD2 (5 bases each). With 6 bases removed from V and 2 bases from J, the gap between germline ends came to 11 bases. The CDR3 length is 13 residues. Looked up from germline, CDR1 is WNHNN and CDR2 is SYGVQD (reference sequence). The CDR3 loop reads CASRGPTAYEQYF. Written as DNA, the CDR3 is TGCGCCAGCAGGGGACCCACCGCCTACGAGCAGTACTTC.